This T cell receptor (beta chain) appears in the sequencing data of a study of T cell responses to AZD1222 COVID-19 vaccine. CDR1 is LNHNV, CDR2 YYDKDF, per germline (reference sequence). This CDR3 comprises 14 residues. Trimming took off 3 bases at V and 4 bases at J, with 10 bases between the two ends. TCRdb's copy holds only in-frame clones and misses some; the assay was immunoSEQ multiplex PCR. The table records approximately 180,000 clones, 80% to 90% of them present only once. This sequence joins TRBV15 and TRBJ1-5; perhaps TRBD1 as D (6 bases). The receptor comes from an adult who received the MenACWY meningococcal vaccine as a control. Sequences were derived from peripheral blood, sampled 28 days after the second dose of the MenACWY control vaccine. In DNA form, the CDR3 reads TGTGCCACCAGCAGTGGACAGACAAATCAGCCCCAGCATTTT. It codes for CATSSGQTNQPQHF.